The T cell receptor (beta chain) under discussion was sequenced for a study of blood T cell repertoires in COVID-19. At the level of the study: COVID-19 samples collected from the United States, Italy and Spain covered acute and convalescent phases. Nucleic acid was either cDNA or gDNA, and it came from T cells, B-cell-depleted T cells, or PBMCs.

The germline CDR1 and CDR2 sequences are SGHVS and FQNEAQ. The CDR3 is made up of 15 amino acids. V lost 5 bases to trimming and J lost 2 bases, with 13 bases between them. Per the authors' pipeline: By means of reference gene primer amplification, nucleated cell counts were estimated. The table came from immunoSEQ multiplex PCR; TCRdb's copy has only in-frame clones and leaves some out. V and J calls and clone size are those listed in that table; D and trimming were worked out from the DNA. The sample holds more than 50,000 clones, around 87% seen once. Sequencing used peripheral blood. This chain connects TRBV7-8 to TRBJ2-1; a possible D gene is TRBD2 (5 bases). The receptor comes from a human donor in a cohort sampled during active COVID-19. CDR3 loop: CASSPNERTYNEQFF. In DNA form, the CDR3 reads TGTGCCAGCAGCCCAAATGAGCGGACCTACAATGAGCAGTTCTTC.